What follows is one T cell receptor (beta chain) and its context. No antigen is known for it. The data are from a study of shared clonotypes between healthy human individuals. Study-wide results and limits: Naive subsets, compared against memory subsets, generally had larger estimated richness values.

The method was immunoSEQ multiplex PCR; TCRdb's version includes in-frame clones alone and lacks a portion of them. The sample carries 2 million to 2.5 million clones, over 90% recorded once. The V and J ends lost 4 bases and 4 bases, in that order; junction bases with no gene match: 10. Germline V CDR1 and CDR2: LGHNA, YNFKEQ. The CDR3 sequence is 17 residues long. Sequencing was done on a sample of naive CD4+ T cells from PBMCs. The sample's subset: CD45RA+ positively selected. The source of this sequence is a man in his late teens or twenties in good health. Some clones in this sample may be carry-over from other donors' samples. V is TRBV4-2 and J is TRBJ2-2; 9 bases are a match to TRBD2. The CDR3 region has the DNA TGTGCCAGCAGCCGCCCCCCGGAGCGGGAGGTCACCGGGGAGCTGTTTTTT. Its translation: CASSRPPEREVTGELFF.